This entry features one TCR beta chain sequence. The source of the sample is a study of blood T cell repertoires in COVID-19. Across fewer than 25 US areas, participants ranged in age from roughly 18 to 95 years. Allocation to cohorts depended on clinical history reported by the participants. Per germline, CDR1 PRHDT and CDR2 FYEKMQ (reference sequence). The CDR3 covers 14 residues. Trimming stripped 5 bases from V and 3 bases from J, with 10 bases between. Authors' data handling: Reference gene primer amplification gave nucleated cell count estimates. Method: immunoSEQ multiplex PCR; TCRdb's copy keeps in-frame clones and lacks some. D and trimming come from the DNA, and the V and J calls and clone size come from that table. Of 200,000 to 250,000 clones listed, approximately 90% were seen once; the top ten hold 9.5% to 14%.

Sequencing was done on a sample of PBMCs or T cells enriched from blood (not recorded which). This clonotype originated in a man aged 30-40 years who had recovered from COVID-19. The genes are TRBV13 and TRBJ2-2, with D possibly being TRBD1 (6 bases). DNA of the CDR3: TGTGCCAGCAGCACAGGGCTGTACACCGGGGAGCTGTTTTTT. Translated: CASSTGLYTGELFF. Filled out from reference TRBV13 and TRBJ2-2, the complete variable domain reads AAGVIQSPRHLIKEKRETATLKCYPIPRHDTVYWYQQGPGQDPQFLISFYEKMQSDKGSIPDRFSAQQFSDYHSELNMSSLELGDSALYFCASSTGLYTGELFFGEGSRLTVL.